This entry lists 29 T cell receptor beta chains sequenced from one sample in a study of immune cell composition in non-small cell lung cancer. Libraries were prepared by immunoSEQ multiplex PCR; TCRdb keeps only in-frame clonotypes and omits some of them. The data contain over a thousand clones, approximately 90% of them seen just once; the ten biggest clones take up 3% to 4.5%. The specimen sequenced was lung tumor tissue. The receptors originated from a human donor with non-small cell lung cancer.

The CDR3 sequence is CASSPLGGVAFF. The CDR3 region has the DNA TGTGCCAGCAGCCCCTTAGGGGGGGTCGCTTTCTTT. This rearrangement joins TRBV7-3 to TRBJ1-1; weak D call: TRBD1 (6 bases). There are 12 residues in the CDR3. Germline CDR1 is SGHTA and CDR2 is FQGTGA. V dropped 5 bases and J dropped 11 bases, with 15 bases sitting between them.

The CDR3 region has the DNA TGTGCCAGCACTATCTCCGGGACTAGCGGGAGGGCCGAGCAGTTCTTC. Encoded protein: CASTISGTSGRAEQFF. The genes are TRBV27 and TRBJ2-1; TRBD2 aligns across 16 bases. The CDR3 contains 16 residues. Germline-derived CDR1 and CDR2 are MNHEY and SMNVEV (reference sequence). The V segment lost 7 bases and the J segment 10 bases; nucleotides outside the gene matches: 10.

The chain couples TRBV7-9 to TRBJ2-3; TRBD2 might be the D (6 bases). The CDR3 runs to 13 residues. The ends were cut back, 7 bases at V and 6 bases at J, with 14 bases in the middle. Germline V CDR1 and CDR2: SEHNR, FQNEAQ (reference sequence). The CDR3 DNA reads TGTGCCAGCATGCGGGGCTCGAAGGATACGCAGTATTTT. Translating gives CASMRGSKDTQYF.

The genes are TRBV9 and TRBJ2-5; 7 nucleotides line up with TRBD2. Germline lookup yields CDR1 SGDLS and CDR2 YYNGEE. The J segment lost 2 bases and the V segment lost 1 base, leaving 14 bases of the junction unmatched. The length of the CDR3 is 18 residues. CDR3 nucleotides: TGTGCCAGCAGCGTAAGGGAGTCTGGCGGGAGAGCTCAAGAGACCCAGTACTTC. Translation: CASSVRESGGRAQETQYF.

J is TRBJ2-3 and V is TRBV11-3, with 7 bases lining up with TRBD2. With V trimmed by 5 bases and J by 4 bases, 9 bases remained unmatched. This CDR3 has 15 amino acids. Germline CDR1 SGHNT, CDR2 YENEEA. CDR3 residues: CASSRAPGRADTQYF. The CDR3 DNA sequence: TGTGCCAGCAGCCGGGCGCCGGGGAGGGCAGATACGCAGTATTTT.

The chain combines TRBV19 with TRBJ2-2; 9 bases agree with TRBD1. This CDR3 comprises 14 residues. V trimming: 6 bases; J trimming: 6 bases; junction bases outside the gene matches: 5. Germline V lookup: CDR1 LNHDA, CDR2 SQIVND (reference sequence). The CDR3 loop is CASSRDRDPGELFF. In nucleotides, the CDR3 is TGTGCCAGTAGCCGGGACAGGGATCCCGGGGAGCTGTTTTTT.

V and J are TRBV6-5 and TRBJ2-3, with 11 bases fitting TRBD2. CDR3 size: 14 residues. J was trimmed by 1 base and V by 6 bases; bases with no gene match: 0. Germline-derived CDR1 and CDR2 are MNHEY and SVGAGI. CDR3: CASRLAGGTDTQYF. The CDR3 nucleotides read TGTGCCAGCAGACTAGCGGGGGGCACAGATACGCAGTATTTT.

The CDR3 DNA reads TGTGCCAGCAGCTTTCGACTAGCGGGGGGGGGCACAGATACGCAGTATTTT. This codes for CASSFRLAGGGTDTQYF. The rearrangement joins TRBV7-2 to TRBJ2-3, with 14 bases that match TRBD2. This CDR3 region has 17 residues. Unmatched junction bases numbered 3, after V lost 3 bases and J lost 1 base. Germline loops: CDR1 SGHTA, CDR2 FQGNSA. The full variable domain, with the rest looked up from reference TRBV7-2 and TRBJ2-3, is GAGVSQSPSNKVTEKGKDVELRCDPISGHTALYWYRQSLGQGLEFLIYFQGNSAPDKSGLPSDRFSAERTGGSVSTLTIQRTQQEDSAVYLCASSFRLAGGGTDTQYFGPGTRLTVL.

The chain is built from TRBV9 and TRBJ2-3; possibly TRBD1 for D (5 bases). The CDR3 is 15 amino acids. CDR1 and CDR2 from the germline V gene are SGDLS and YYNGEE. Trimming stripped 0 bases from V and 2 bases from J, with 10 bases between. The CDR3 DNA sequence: TGTGCCAGCAGCGTAGAAGGGGTCAACACAGATACGCAGTATTTT. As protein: CASSVEGVNTDTQYF. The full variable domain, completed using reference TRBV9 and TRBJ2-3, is DSGVTQTPKHLITATGQRVTLRCSPRSGDLSVYWYQQSLDQGLQFLIQYYNGEERAKGNILERFSAQQFPDLHSELNLSSLELGDSALYFCASSVEGVNTDTQYFGPGTRLTVL.

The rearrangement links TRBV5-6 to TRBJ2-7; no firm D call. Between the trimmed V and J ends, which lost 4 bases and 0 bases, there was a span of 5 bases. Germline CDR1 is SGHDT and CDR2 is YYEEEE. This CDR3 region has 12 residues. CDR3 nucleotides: TGTGCCAGCAGCGTTAGCTCCTACGAGCAGTACTTC. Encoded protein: CASSVSSYEQYF.

DNA for the CDR3: TGTGCCTGGCGCGGGGGAGGGATTGAGCAGTTCTTC. It specifies CAWRGGGIEQFF. V and J are TRBV30 and TRBJ2-1; 7 bases align to TRBD2. The CDR3 sequence is 12 residues long. In germline, CDR1 is GTSNPN, CDR2 SVGIG (reference sequence). J gave up 9 bases and V 5 bases, and 7 bases lay outside the gene matches.

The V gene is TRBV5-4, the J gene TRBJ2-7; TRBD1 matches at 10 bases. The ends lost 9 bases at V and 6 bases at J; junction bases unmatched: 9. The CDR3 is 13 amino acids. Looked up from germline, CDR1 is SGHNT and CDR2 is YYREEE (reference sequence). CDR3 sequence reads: CAMRTGGRLEQYF. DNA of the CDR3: TGTGCCATGCGGACAGGGGGAAGGCTCGAGCAGTACTTC.

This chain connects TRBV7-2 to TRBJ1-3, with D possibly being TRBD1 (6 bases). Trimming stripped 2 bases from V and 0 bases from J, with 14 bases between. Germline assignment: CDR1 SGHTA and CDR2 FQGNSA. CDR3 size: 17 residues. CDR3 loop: CASSLTVRGRSGNTIYF. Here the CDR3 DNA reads TGTGCCAGCAGCTTAACGGTCAGGGGCCGCTCTGGAAACACCATATATTTT.

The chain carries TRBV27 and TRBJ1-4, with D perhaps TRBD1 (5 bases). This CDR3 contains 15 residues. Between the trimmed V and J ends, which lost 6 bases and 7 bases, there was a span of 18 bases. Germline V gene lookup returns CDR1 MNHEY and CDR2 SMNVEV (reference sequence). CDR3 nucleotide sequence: TGTGCCAGCAGCCGTGGAATGGGGGGTGGTGAAAAACTGTTTTTT. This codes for CASSRGMGGGEKLFF. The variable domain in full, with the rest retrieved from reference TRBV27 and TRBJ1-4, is EAQVTQNPRYLITVTGKKLTVTCSQNMNHEYMSWYRQDPGLGLRQIYYSMNVEVTDKGDVPEGYKVSRKEKRNFPLILESPSPNQTSLYFCASSRGMGGGEKLFFGSGTQLSVL.

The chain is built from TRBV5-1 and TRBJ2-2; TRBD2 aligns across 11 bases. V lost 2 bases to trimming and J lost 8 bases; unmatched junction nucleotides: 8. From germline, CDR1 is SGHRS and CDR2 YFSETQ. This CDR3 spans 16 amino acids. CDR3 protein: CASSLGTSGLAGELFF. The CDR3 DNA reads TGCGCCAGCAGCTTAGGGACTAGCGGCCTAGCAGGGGAGCTGTTTTTT.

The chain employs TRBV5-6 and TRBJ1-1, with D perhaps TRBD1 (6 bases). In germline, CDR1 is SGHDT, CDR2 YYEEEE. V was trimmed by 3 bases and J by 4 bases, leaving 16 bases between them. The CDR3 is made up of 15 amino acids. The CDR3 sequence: CASSSGGQGGTEAFF. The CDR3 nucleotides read TGTGCCAGCAGCTCGGGGGGGCAAGGCGGCACTGAAGCTTTCTTT.

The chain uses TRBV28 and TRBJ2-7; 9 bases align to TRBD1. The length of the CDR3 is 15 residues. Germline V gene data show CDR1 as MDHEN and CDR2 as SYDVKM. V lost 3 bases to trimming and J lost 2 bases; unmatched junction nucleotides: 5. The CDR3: CASSLATGGTYEQYF. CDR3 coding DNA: TGTGCCAGCAGTTTGGCGACAGGGGGAACCTACGAGCAGTACTTC.

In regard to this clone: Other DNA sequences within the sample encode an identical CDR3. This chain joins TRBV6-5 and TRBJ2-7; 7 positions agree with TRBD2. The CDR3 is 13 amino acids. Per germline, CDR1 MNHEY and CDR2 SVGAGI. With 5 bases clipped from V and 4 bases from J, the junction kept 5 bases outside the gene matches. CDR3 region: CASSLRGGYEQYF. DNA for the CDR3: TGTGCCAGCAGTCTCCGGGGAGGGTACGAGCAGTACTTC.

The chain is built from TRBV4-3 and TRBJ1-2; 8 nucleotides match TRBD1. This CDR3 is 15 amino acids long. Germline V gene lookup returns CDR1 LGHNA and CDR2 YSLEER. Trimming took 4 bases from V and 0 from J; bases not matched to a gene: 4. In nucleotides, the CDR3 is TGCGCCAGCAGCCCCTGGACAGGGTCTAACTATGGCTACACCTTC. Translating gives CASSPWTGSNYGYTF.

The CDR3 spells CASSLVQSLYNEQFF. CDR3 DNA: TGTGCCAGCAGCTTAGTACAGAGTTTATACAATGAGCAGTTCTTC. The chain carries TRBV7-2 and TRBJ2-1, with D unclear. This CDR3 spans 15 amino acids. Germline-derived CDR1 and CDR2 are SGHTA and FQGNSA. The V and J ends lost 1 base and 4 bases respectively, with 11 bases between them.

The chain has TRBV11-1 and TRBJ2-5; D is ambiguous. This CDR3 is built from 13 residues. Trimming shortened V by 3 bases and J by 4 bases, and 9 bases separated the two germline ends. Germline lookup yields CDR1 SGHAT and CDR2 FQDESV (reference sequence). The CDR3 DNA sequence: TGTGCCAGCAGCTTTCCGGGTGGAGAGACCCAGTACTTC. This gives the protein CASSFPGGETQYF.

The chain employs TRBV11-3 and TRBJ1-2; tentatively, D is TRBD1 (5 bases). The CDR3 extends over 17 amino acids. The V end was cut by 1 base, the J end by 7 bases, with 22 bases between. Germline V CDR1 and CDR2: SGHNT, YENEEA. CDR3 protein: CASSLGGGSVDYSGYTF. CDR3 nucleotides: TGTGCCAGCAGCTTAGGTGGGGGTTCGGTGGACTACTCTGGCTACACCTTC. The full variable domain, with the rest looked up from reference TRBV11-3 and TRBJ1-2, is EAGVVQSPRYKIIEKKQPVAFWCNPISGHNTLYWYLQNLGQGPELLIRYENEEAVDDSQLPKDRFSAERLKGVDSTLKIQPAELGDSAVYLCASSLGGGSVDYSGYTFGSGTRLTVV.

The CDR3 is CASHRPGFQTQYF. The CDR3 nucleotides are TGTGCCAGCCACCGCCCGGGTTTTCAGACCCAGTACTTC. The V call is TRBV28, the J call TRBJ2-5, with no clear D. Trimming left V 8 bases short and J 6 bases short, with 16 bases between. The CDR3 extends over 13 amino acids. CDR1 is MDHEN and CDR2 is SYDVKM in the germline V gene.

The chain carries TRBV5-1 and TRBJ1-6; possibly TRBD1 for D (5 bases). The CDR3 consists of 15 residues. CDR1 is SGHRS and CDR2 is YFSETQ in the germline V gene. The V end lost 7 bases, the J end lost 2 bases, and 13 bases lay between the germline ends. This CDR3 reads CASGADDPYNSPLHF. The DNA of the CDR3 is TGCGCCAGCGGGGCAGACGACCCCTATAATTCACCCCTCCACTTT.

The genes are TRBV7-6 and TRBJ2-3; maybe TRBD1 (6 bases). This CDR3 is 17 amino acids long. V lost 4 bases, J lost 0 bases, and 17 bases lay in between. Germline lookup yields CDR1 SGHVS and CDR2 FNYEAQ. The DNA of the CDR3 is TGTGCCAGCAGCTCACCGGGACAAGTTTCTAGCACAGATACGCAGTATTTT. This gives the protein CASSSPGQVSSTDTQYF.

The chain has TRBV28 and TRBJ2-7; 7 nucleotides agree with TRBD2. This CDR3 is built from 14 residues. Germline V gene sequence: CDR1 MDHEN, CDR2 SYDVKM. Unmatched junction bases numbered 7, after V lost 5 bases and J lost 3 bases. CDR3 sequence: CASSGGVNFYEQYF. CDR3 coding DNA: TGTGCCAGCAGTGGGGGGGTAAATTTCTACGAGCAGTACTTC.

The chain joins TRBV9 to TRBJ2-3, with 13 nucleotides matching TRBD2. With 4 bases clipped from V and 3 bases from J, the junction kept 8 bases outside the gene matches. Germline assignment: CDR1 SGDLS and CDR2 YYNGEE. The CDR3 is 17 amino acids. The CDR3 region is CASSPPGLAGITDTQYF. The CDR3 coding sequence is TGTGCCAGCAGCCCTCCGGGACTAGCGGGAATTACAGATACGCAGTATTTT.

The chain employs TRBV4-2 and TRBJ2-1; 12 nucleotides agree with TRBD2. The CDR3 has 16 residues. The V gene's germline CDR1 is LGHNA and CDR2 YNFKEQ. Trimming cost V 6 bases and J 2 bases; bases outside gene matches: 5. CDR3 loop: CASRPASGGAYNEQFF. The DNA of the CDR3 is TGTGCCAGCAGACCCGCTAGCGGGGGGGCCTACAATGAGCAGTTCTTC.

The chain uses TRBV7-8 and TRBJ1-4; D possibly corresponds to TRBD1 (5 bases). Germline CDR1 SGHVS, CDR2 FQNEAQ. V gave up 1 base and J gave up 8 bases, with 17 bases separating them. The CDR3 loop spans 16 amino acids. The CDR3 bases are TGTGCCAGCAGCTTAGAATTGGGGGGGAGAGGAGAAAAACTGTTTTTT. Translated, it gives CASSLELGGRGEKLFF.